These T cell receptor beta chains were read from a single sample in a study of post-analysis software for immune sequencing data. TCRdb re-called the PCR reads with MiXCR, one entry per CDR3 protein. The sample lists fewer than 700,000 distinct CDR3 sequences; around 44% were seen once. The sequenced material came from blood. The receptors were sampled from a girl aged 5-17 years with multiple sclerosis. The CDR3 runs from the conserved cysteine through the conserved F or W. The order of the fields is J gene, V gene, clone size, D gene, CDR3 DNA, CDR3 protein. D genes are given only for firm matches. Clone size is not always given. Where it is, it says once, few, many or a class for expanded clones.

TRBJ2-7,TRBV7-2,-,-,TGTGCCAGTAGCCTTGACAGGAGGCGGGGCGAGCAGTACTTC,CASSLDRRRGEQYF
TRBJ1-1,TRBV6-5,few,-,TGTGCCAGCCAGGGCTCTGAAGCTTTCTTT,CASQGSEAFF
TRBJ1-2,TRBV6-1,-,-,TGTGCCAGCAGCCCCGATCGTTCAGGGTGGTGGACTAACTATGGCTACACCTTC,CASSPDRSGWWTNYGYTF
TRBJ2-7,TRBV30,-,TRBD1,TGTGCCTGGAGAAGACAGGGTCCCTACGAGCAGTACTTC,CAWRRQGPYEQYF
TRBJ2-3,TRBV5-1,-,TRBD2,TGCGCCAGCAGCTTGGGAGAGTTAGCGGGATCGGATACGCAGTATTTT,CASSLGELAGSDTQYF
TRBJ2-5,TRBV5-1,-,TRBD1,TGCGCCAGCAGCTTTGGGACAGGTTTGAATTCGGAGACCCAGTACTTC,CASSFGTGLNSETQYF
TRBJ2-7,TRBV29-1,few,-,TGCAGCGTTGGAGGATTAGGGCCCCCATTGAGAGAGCAGTACTTC,CSVGGLGPPLREQYF
TRBJ2-7,TRBV7-2,-,TRBD1,TGTGCCAGCAGCCCGGACAGGGTTAATCGGGAGCAGTACTTC,CASSPDRVNREQYF
TRBJ2-2,TRBV27,-,TRBD2,TGTGCCAGCAGTTATACGCTAGCGGGAGTATCCGGGGAGCTGTTTTTT,CASSYTLAGVSGELFF
TRBJ2-5,TRBV29-1,-,-,TGCAGCGTTGAAGATCGCGGGCCAGCGGATATCCAAGAGACCCAGTACTTC,CSVEDRGPADIQETQYF
TRBJ2-3,TRBV6-2/TRBV6-3,-,-,TGTGCCAGCAGTTTCCCGGGTCTGGTAGCAGATACGCAGTATTTT,CASSFPGLVADTQYF
TRBJ1-1,TRBV20-1,-,-,TGCAGTTCTGGGACATACAGTGAAGCTTTCTTT,CSSGTYSEAFF
TRBJ2-1,TRBV5-1,-,-,TGCGCCAGCAGCTACACGGCGGATTCTAATGAGCAGTTCTTC,CASSYTADSNEQFF
TRBJ2-7,TRBV3-1,-,TRBD2,TGTACCAGCAGCCAAAAAGCGGGAGGGTCCTACGAGCAGTACTTC,CTSSQKAGGSYEQYF
TRBJ1-2,TRBV7-9,once,-,TGTGCCAGCAGCCCAATTCTCGGGGCGCGAGCTAACTATGGCTACACCTTC,CASSPILGARANYGYTF
TRBJ2-2,TRBV6-5,-,-,TGTGCCAGCAGTGTGACAGTCACGAACACCGGGGAGCTGTTTTTT,CASSVTVTNTGELFF
TRBJ1-5,TRBV12-3/TRBV12-4,-,-,TGTGCCAGCAGTTTAATCATCGGTGGCGCCCAGCATTTT,CASSLIIGGAQHF
TRBJ1-5,TRBV20-1,once,-,TGCAGTGCCAGCGATCTCTCGGGCAATCAGCCCCAGCATTTT,CSASDLSGNQPQHF
TRBJ2-1,TRBV5-1,-,-,TGCGCCAGCGCCCCCCGGGGGGCCCTCTCCTACAATGAGCAGTTCTTC,CASAPRGALSYNEQFF
TRBJ2-7,TRBV12-3/TRBV12-4,few,-,TGTGCCAGCAGTTTAGGGGGGCTAGCGGCCCCCTGGGAGCAGTACTTC,CASSLGGLAAPWEQYF
TRBJ1-2,TRBV25-1,-,TRBD1,TGTGCCAGCAGGGGACAGGCCCACTATGGCTACACCTTC,CASRGQAHYGYTF
TRBJ2-1,TRBV12-3/TRBV12-4,-,-,TGTGCCAGCAGCGCCGGCGGGTCTATCCGGGGGCAGTTCTTC,CASSAGGSIRGQFF
TRBJ1-5,TRBV4-1,-,-,TGCGCCAGCAGCCAGGATTTCGGGGGCAGCAATCAGCCCCAGCATTTT,CASSQDFGGSNQPQHF
TRBJ2-3,TRBV4-2,-,-,TGTGCCAGCACCGAGGGGGGGATGGTAACAGATACGCAGTATTTT,CASTEGGMVTDTQYF
TRBJ2-5,TRBV7-8,-,TRBD2,TGTGCCAGCAGCCCGCCCGGGGGGGTGTTAGAGACCCAGTACTTC,CASSPPGGVLETQYF
TRBJ1-2,TRBV12-3/TRBV12-4,-,TRBD1,TGTGCCAGCAGTTCCACGGACAGGCGGAAAAACTATGGCTACACCTTC,CASSSTDRRKNYGYTF
TRBJ2-1,TRBV27,few,TRBD1,TGTGCCAGCAGTCTTGGACAGGGTGGAGAGCAGTTCTTC,CASSLGQGGEQFF
TRBJ1-5,TRBV29-1,-,-,TGCAGCGCCGGGGGGGGTAATAATCAGCCCCAGCATTTT,CSAGGGNNQPQHF
TRBJ2-3,TRBV5-6,-,-,TGTGCCAGCAGCCCGGGACTCCAAGGTTTCGATACGCAGTATTTT,CASSPGLQGFDTQYF